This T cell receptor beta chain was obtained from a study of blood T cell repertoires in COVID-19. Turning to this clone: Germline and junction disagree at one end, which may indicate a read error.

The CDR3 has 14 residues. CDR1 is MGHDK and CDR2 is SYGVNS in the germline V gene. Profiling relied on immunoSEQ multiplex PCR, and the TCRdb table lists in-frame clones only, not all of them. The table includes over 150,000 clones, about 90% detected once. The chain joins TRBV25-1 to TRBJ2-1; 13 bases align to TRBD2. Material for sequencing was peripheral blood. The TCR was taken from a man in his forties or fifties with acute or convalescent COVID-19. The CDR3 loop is CASSASGLAGIVFF. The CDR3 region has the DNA TGTGCCAGTAGTGCCTCGGGACTAGCGGGGATTGTATTCTTC.